The TCR beta chain described here comes from a study of tumor-infiltrating lymphocytes in primary liver carcinoma. Study at large: Tissue type made little difference to sample yields of roughly 3.65 to 8 million productive TCRbeta reads.

TCR beta cDNA was reverse-transcribed from around 0.55 ug of total RNA. The reaction used a constant-region primer and ProtoScript II reverse transcriptase. Each TCR beta library was derived from three nested multiplex PCR rounds that employed slightly modified ARM-PCR. One entry per CDR3 protein, called by TCRdb with MiXCR from the multiplex PCR reads. The repertoire has hundreds of thousands of distinct CDR3 sequences, about 50% of them found once; the top ten carry about 17%. Extraction also yielded germline DNA, while blood RNA was obtained from unsorted whole blood. The sequencing input was peripheral blood. This receptor was identified in a woman younger than 45 with primary liver carcinoma and hepatitis B virus infection.

Written as DNA, the CDR3 is TGTGCCAGCAGTAACCAGGGGGGCCAGCCCCAGCATTTT. It codes for CASSNQGGQPQHF. J is TRBJ1-5 and V is TRBV28; TRBD1 agrees at 7 bases. Germline values: CDR1 MDHEN, CDR2 SYDVKM. V gave up 5 bases and J gave up 7 bases; unmatched junction bases: 5. The CDR3 totals 13 residues. The full variable domain, its missing parts supplied by reference TRBV28 and TRBJ1-5, is DVKVTQSSRYLVKRTGEKVFLECVQDMDHENMFWYRQDPGLGLRLIYFSYDVKMKEKGDIPEGYSVSREKKERFSLILESASTNQTSMYLCASSNQGGQPQHFGDGTRLSIL.